Shown below are 14 T cell receptor beta chains from a single sample sequenced in a study of T cells in Graves' hyperthyroidism and ophthalmopathy. Authors of the study amplified TCR beta CDR3 regions from RNA transcripts. The TCR CDR3 first-round RT-PCR relied on the HTBI primer set. TCRdb redid the calling of the multiplex PCR reads with MiXCR, one entry per CDR3 protein. This sample carries 280,000 or so distinct CDR3 sequences, 25% of them seen once, and the ten largest clones take approximately 25%. The sequencing input was blood. The receptors come from a middle-aged man with Graves' hyperthyroidism that later progressed to Graves' ophthalmopathy.

In DNA form, the CDR3 reads TGTGCCAGCGGCAGGACTAGCGGGAGTCGGGGACAAGAGACCCAGTACTTC. Amino acid sequence: CASGRTSGSRGQETQYF. This chain connects TRBV9 to TRBJ2-5, with 13 bases matching TRBD2. This CDR3 region has 17 residues. Germline CDR1 is SGDLS and CDR2 is YYNGEE. V trimming: 7 bases; J trimming: 2 bases; junction bases outside the gene matches: 11.

This clonotype has just a few counts. V and J are TRBV20-1 and TRBJ2-5; 9 bases are shared with TRBD2. V lost 0 bases and J lost 1; bases outside the gene matches: 6. The CDR3 runs 16 residues. CDR1 DFQATT and CDR2 SNEGSKA come from the germline V gene (reference sequence). The CDR3 DNA is TGCAGTGCTAGAGATCCTCTAGCGGGGACCCAAGAGACCCAGTACTTC. Translation: CSARDPLAGTQETQYF.

Note on this clonotype: This may come from a read error, since a much larger clone is one base off. The rearrangement uses TRBV2 and TRBJ2-7; 7 bases align to TRBD1. This CDR3 has 15 amino acids. In germline, CDR1 is SNHLY, CDR2 FYNNEI. The CDR3 sequence: CASTPERGLSRERYF. CDR3 coding DNA: TGTGCCAGCACCCCGGAAAGGGGGCTTAGTCGCGAGCGGTACTTC.

This clonotype occurred many times. The chain carries TRBV5-1 and TRBJ2-2; 12 bases line up with TRBD2. Trimming at V came to 3 bases and at J to 6 bases, leaving 6 bases not matched to a gene. Germline CDR1 SGHRS, CDR2 YFSETQ. The length of the CDR3 is 16 residues. The CDR3 DNA reads as TGCGCCAGCAGCTACCTAGCGGGAGGGCTCTCCGGGGAGCTGTTTTTT. This codes for CASSYLAGGLSGELFF.

This clonotype appeared many times. This sequence joins TRBV20-1 and TRBJ2-7; D is undetermined. The CDR3 is 10 amino acids. Trimming took 7 bases from V and 6 from J, leaving 10 bases between them. Germline CDR1 DFQATT, CDR2 SNEGSKA (reference sequence). The CDR3 region has the DNA TGCAGTGTTCCTACGGTCGAGCAGTACTTC. Protein product: CSVPTVEQYF.

In this sample, this clonotype turned up many times. The chain links TRBV6-5 to TRBJ1-2; no clear D gene. Germline CDR1 MNHEY, CDR2 SVGAGI. CDR3 length equals 14 residues. Trimming shortened V by 6 bases and J by 0 bases, and 11 bases separated the two germline ends. Written as DNA, the CDR3 is TGTGCCAGCAGACGATCACCAGCTAACTATGGCTACACCTTC. It specifies CASRRSPANYGYTF.

This clonotype was seen repeatedly, ten times or more. The chain has TRBV12-3 or TRBV12-4 and TRBJ1-5, with D perhaps TRBD1 (5 bases). Trimming cost V 5 bases and J 4 bases, with 12 bases left between them. CDR3 length: 14 residues. The CDR3 DNA is TGTGCCAGCAGTCTAACGGGGGAGAATCAGCCCCAGCATTTT. It codes for CASSLTGENQPQHF.

V and J are TRBV2 and TRBJ2-5; 12 bases are shared with TRBD1. The CDR3 spans 14 residues. The V gene's germline CDR1 is SNHLY and CDR2 FYNNEI. Trimming removed 6 bases from V and 7 bases from J; junction bases left unmatched: 6. The chain's CDR3 is CASRGTGGEVTQYF. DNA of the CDR3: TGTGCCAGCAGAGGGACAGGGGGCGAGGTGACCCAGTACTTC.

This clonotype occurred many times. The V gene is TRBV18, the J gene TRBJ2-7, with 12 bases lining up with TRBD2. CDR3 length: 14 residues. Germline V CDR1 and CDR2: KGHSH, LQKENI. V dropped 4 bases and J dropped 5; count of bases not matched to a gene: 3. CDR3 in amino acids: CASSQTSGRHEQYF. The CDR3 DNA is TGTGCCAGCTCACAGACTAGCGGGAGACACGAGCAGTACTTC.

At least ten counts were recorded for this clonotype. This sequence joins TRBV12-3 or TRBV12-4 and TRBJ1-5; D possibly corresponds to TRBD1 (6 bases). This CDR3 spans 16 amino acids. Trimming cost V 5 bases and J 4 bases, with 18 bases left between them. The CDR3 nucleotides are TGTGCCAGCAGTGATAGGGACACCGGACAAAATCAGCCCCAGCATTTT. This translates into CASSDRDTGQNQPQHF.

This clonotype was seen ten or more times. The chain has TRBV29-1 and TRBJ2-5, with a weak D call TRBD2 (5 bases). Germline CDR1 is SQVTM and CDR2 is ANQGSEA. The CDR3 is 16 residues long. The V end lost 3 bases, the J end lost 1 base, and 18 bases lay between the germline ends. The CDR3: CSVDGAQRRTQETQYF. The CDR3 DNA sequence: TGCAGCGTTGACGGTGCTCAGCGGAGGACCCAAGAGACCCAGTACTTC.

This clonotype has a count of ten or more. The chain has TRBV24-1 and TRBJ1-5; D is possibly TRBD1 (5 bases). CDR3 length: 14 amino acids. Trimming removed 2 bases at V and 5 bases at J, with 9 bases between. The germline V gene encodes CDR1 KGHDR and CDR2 SFDVKD. The CDR3 protein is CATSDSIQDQPQHF. The CDR3 DNA is TGTGCCACCAGTGATTCAATACAGGATCAGCCCCAGCATTTT.

Ten or more counts support this clonotype. The chain couples TRBV24-1 to TRBJ1-5; no clear D gene. Trimming shortened V by 8 bases and J by 3 bases, and 22 bases separated the two germline ends. The CDR3 sequence is 17 residues long. Per germline, CDR1 KGHDR and CDR2 SFDVKD. CDR3 sequence: CATTKSLTVINNQPQHF. The CDR3 coding sequence is TGTGCCACCACAAAATCCCTGACGGTTATAAACAATCAGCCCCAGCATTTT.

This clonotype has a count of ten or more. The chain couples TRBV27 to TRBJ2-3; 8 nucleotides match TRBD2. V was pared by 11 bases and J by 1 base, with 8 bases of the junction left unmatched. CDR3 length: 14 residues. Germline CDR1 and CDR2: MNHEY and SMNVEV (reference sequence). CDR3 coding DNA: TGTGCCGCTAAGAGAGCGGGAGGCACAGATACGCAGTATTTT. Translated, it gives CAAKRAGGTDTQYF.